Here is one T cell receptor beta chain with its context. Its antigen is unknown. Only in-frame clones appear in the TCRdb table, and some are missing; sequencing was by immunoSEQ multiplex PCR. The sample has roughly 140,000 clones; roughly 88% are singletons. This sample was included in a study of T cell responses to AZD1222 COVID-19 vaccine. General study points: The donors showed a predominance of white British ancestry and of females, with possible underestimation of clonal diversity. No day 14 peak samples; only post-peak repertoires were characterized.

This TCR came from an adult in good health. The sequenced sample was peripheral blood, obtained on day 0 of MenACWY control vaccination.

The CDR3 sequence: CASSSTGAGNNEQFF. The DNA for the CDR3 is TGCGCCAGCAGCAGTACGGGGGCCGGTAACAATGAGCAGTTCTTC. The V gene is TRBV5-1, the J gene TRBJ2-1; D is perhaps TRBD1 or TRBD2 (6 bases each). The CDR3 runs to 15 residues. The V and J ends lost 4 bases and 5 bases respectively, with 16 bases between them. Germline V CDR1 and CDR2: SGHRS, YFSETQ.